One and the same sample provided the 8 T cell receptor beta chains below, sequenced in a study of T-cell reconstitution after alpha-beta-depleted transplantation in children. Unique molecular identifiers were used to barcode this TCRbeta library. TCRdb reanalysed the PCR reads using MiXCR and keeps one entry per CDR3 protein. The table includes roughly 590,000 distinct CDR3 sequences, about 15% detected once. This specimen consisted of PBMCs from the stem cell graft donor, obtained from the stem cell graft. The source is a human donor who donated a stem cell graft to a child with acute myeloid leukemia.

This clonotype occurred once. The chain carries TRBV4-2 and TRBJ2-1, with D perhaps assigned TRBD1 or TRBD2 (5 bases each). Trimming took 0 bases from V and 5 from J, leaving 14 bases between them. Germline CDR1 and CDR2: LGHNA and YNFKEQ. The CDR3 sequence is 16 residues long. CDR3 in amino acids: CASSQDPGAGNNEQFF. For the CDR3, the DNA is TGTGCCAGCAGCCAAGATCCCGGGGCAGGCAACAATGAGCAGTTCTTC.

The sample holds a few counts of this clonotype. The rearrangement links TRBV24-1 to TRBJ2-3; TRBD2 agrees at 9 bases. Germline V gene lookup returns CDR1 KGHDR and CDR2 SFDVKD. This CDR3 contains 14 residues. After removal of 9 bases from V and 4 bases from J, the junction contained 7 bases not matched to a gene. CDR3 amino acids: CATSEAGGPDTQYF. CDR3 in DNA: TGTGCCACCTCTGAAGCGGGGGGTCCAGATACGCAGTATTTT.

This clonotype came up a few times. The chain couples TRBV15 to TRBJ2-7; the D gene is possibly TRBD1 (5 bases). The CDR3 spans 13 residues. From germline, CDR1 is LNHNV and CDR2 YYDKDF (reference sequence). The V and J ends lost 5 bases and 3 bases respectively, with 11 bases between them. Here the CDR3 reads CATSGAIGYEQYV. The CDR3 DNA reads as TGTGCCACCAGCGGGGCCATAGGCTACGAGCAGTACGTC.

V gene TRBV3-1 combines with J gene TRBJ2-3, with D possibly being TRBD1 (5 bases). CDR3 length: 14 amino acids. Germline V gives CDR1 LGHDT, CDR2 YNNKEL (reference sequence). Trimming removed 3 bases from V and 4 bases from J, with 11 bases in between. CDR3 bases: TGTGCCAGCAGCCACCTGTCAGGGTCAGATACGCAGTATTTT. Residues: CASSHLSGSDTQYF.

This clonotype was seen a few times. The chain recombines TRBV5-6 with TRBJ1-1; 8 nucleotides match TRBD1. Germline V gene sequence: CDR1 SGHDT, CDR2 YYEEEE. The V segment lost 2 bases and the J segment 3 bases; nucleotides outside the gene matches: 6. This CDR3 is built from 15 residues. This CDR3 is CASSFSTGGDTEAFF. The CDR3 nucleotides are TGTGCCAGCAGCTTCAGCACAGGGGGGGACACTGAAGCTTTCTTT.

The table lists this clonotype with many counts. The gene calls are TRBV20-1 and TRBJ1-4; D call uncertain. CDR1 DFQATT and CDR2 SNEGSKA come from the germline V gene (reference sequence). Trimming left V 6 bases short and J 3 bases short, with 8 bases between. This CDR3 spans 12 amino acids. CDR3 loop: CSATLANEKLFF. Here the CDR3 DNA reads TGCAGTGCCACTCTAGCTAATGAAAAACTGTTTTTT.

The CDR3 is CATSETGAAGNIQYF. The CDR3 bases are TGTGCCACCAGTGAAACGGGGGCCGCGGGAAACATTCAGTACTTC. The chain couples TRBV24-1 to TRBJ2-4; D possibly matches TRBD1 or TRBD2 (6 bases each). The CDR3 runs 15 residues. Per germline, CDR1 KGHDR and CDR2 SFDVKD. V was trimmed by 4 bases and J by 6 bases, leaving 15 bases between them.

This chain connects TRBV5-1 to TRBJ1-2; D gene ambiguous. The germline V gene encodes CDR1 SGHRS and CDR2 YFSETQ. Trimming removed 1 base at V and 5 bases at J, with 9 bases between. This CDR3 comprises 13 residues. The chain's CDR3 is CASSLFEGYGYTF. The CDR3 nucleotides read TGCGCCAGCAGCTTGTTCGAAGGTTATGGCTACACCTTC.